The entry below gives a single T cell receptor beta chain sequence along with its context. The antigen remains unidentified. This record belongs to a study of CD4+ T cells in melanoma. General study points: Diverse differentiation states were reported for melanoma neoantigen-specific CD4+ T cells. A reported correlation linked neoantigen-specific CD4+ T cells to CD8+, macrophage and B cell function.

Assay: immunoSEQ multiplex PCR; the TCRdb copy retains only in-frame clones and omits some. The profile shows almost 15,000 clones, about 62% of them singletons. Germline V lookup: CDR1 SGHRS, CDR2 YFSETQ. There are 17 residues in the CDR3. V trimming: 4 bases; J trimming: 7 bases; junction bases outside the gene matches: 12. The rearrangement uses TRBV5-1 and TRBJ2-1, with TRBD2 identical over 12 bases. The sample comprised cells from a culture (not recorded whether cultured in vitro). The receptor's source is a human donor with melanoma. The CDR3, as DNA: TGCGCCAGCAGCCTGAATGGGGGGCTAGCGGGGGGGAATGAGCAGTTCTTC. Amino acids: CASSLNGGLAGGNEQFF.